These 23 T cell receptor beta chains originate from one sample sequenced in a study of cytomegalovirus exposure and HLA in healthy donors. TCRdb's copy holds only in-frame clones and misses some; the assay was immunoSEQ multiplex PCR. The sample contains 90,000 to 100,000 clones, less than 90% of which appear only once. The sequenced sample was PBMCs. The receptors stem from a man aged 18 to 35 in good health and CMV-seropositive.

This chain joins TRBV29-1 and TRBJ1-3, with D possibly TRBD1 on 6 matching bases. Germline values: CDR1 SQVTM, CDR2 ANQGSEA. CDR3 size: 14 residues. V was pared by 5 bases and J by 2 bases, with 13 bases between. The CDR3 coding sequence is TGCAGCGTTACGACAGGCTTTCCTGGAAACACCATATATTTT. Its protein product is CSVTTGFPGNTIYF.

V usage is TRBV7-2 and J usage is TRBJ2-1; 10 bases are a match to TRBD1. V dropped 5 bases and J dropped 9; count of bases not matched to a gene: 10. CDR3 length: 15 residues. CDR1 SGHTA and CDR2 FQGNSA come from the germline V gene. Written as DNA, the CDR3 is TGTGCCAGCAGCCACGGACAGGGGGGTCATGGTGAGCAGTTCTTC. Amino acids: CASSHGQGGHGEQFF.

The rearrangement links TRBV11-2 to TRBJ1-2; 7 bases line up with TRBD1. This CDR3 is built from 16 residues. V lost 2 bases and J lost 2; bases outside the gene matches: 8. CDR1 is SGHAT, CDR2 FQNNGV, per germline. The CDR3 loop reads CASSLFGQEKNYGYTF. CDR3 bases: TGTGCCAGCAGCTTATTTGGACAGGAAAAAAACTATGGCTACACCTTC.

CDR3 region: CASSTDRGNGELFF. Written as DNA, the CDR3 is TGTGCCAGCAGCACGGACAGGGGTAACGGGGAGCTGTTTTTT. V and J are TRBV11-2 and TRBJ2-2; TRBD1 matches 9 bases. Trimming at V came to 5 bases and at J to 7 bases, leaving 5 bases not matched to a gene. CDR1 is SGHAT, CDR2 FQNNGV, per germline. The CDR3 runs 14 residues.

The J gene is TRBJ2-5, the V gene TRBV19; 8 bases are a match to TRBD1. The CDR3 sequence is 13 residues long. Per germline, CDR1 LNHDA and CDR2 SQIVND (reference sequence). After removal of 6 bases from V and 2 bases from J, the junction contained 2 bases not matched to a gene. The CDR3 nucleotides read TGTGCCAGTAGGACAGGGGAGCAAGAGACCCAGTACTTC. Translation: CASRTGEQETQYF.

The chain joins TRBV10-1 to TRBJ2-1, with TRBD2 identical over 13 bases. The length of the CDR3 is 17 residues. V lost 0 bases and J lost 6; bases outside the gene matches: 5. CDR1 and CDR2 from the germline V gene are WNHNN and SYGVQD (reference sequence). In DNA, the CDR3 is TGCGCCAGCAGTGAGTCGACTAGCGGGAGGAGATCCAATGAGCAGTTCTTC. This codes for CASSESTSGRRSNEQFF.

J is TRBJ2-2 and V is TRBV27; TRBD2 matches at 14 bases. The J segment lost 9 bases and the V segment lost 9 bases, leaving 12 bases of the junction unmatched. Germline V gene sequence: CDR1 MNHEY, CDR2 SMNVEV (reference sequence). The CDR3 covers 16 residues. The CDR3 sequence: CASKSGLAGEFRELFF. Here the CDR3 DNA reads TGTGCCAGTAAATCGGGACTAGCGGGAGAGTTCCGGGAGCTGTTTTTT.

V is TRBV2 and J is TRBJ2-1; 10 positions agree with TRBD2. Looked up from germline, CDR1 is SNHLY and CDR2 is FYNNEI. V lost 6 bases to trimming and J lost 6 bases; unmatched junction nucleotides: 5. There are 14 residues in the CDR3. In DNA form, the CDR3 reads TGTGCCAGCAGCTCCAGCGGGAGGGCCAATGAGCAGTTCTTC. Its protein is CASSSSGRANEQFF.

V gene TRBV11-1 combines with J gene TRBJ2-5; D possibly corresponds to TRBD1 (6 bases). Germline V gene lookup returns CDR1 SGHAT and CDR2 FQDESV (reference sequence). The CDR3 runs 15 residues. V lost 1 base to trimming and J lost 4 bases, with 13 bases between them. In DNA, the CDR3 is TGTGCCAGCAGCTTAGGTGGGGGCGTCGGAGAGACCCAGTACTTC. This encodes CASSLGGGVGETQYF.

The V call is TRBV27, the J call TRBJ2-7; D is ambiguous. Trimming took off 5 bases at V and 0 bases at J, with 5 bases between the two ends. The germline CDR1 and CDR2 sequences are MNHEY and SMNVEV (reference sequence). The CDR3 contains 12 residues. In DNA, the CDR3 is TGTGCCAGCAGTCTCCCCTCCTACGAGCAGTACTTC. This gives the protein CASSLPSYEQYF.

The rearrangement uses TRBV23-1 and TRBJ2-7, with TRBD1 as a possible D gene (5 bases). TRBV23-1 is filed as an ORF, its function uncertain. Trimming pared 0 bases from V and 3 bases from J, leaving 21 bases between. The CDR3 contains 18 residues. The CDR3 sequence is CASSQSGPKGYGRYEQYF. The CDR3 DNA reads TGCGCCAGCAGTCAATCGGGCCCCAAGGGGTACGGTCGCTACGAGCAGTACTTC.

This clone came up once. The CDR3 protein is CASSFNNNEQFF. CDR3 nucleotides: TGTGCCAGCAGCTTTAATAACAATGAGCAGTTCTTC. The rearrangement links TRBV7-6 to TRBJ2-1; D ambiguous. The V end was cut by 3 bases, the J end by 5 bases, with 5 bases between. This CDR3 spans 12 amino acids. The germline CDR1 and CDR2 sequences are SGHVS and FNYEAQ. The full variable domain, completed using reference TRBV7-6 and TRBJ2-1, is GAGVSQSPRYKVTKRGQDVALRCDPISGHVSLYWYRQALGQGPEFLTYFNYEAQQDKSGLPNDRFSAERPEGSISTLTIQRTEQRDSAMYRCASSFNNNEQFFGPGTRLTVL.

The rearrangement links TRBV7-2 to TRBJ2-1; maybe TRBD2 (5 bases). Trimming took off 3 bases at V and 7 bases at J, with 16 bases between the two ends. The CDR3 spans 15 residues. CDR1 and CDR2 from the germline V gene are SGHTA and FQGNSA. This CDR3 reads CASSLGLALRNEQFF. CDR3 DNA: TGTGCCAGCAGCTTGGGCCTAGCATTACGGAATGAGCAGTTCTTC.

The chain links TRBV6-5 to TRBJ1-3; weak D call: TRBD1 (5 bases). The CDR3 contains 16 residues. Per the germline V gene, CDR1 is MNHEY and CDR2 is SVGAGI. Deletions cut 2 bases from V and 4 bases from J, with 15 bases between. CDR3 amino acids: CASSYGWGVNGNTIYF. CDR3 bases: TGTGCCAGCAGTTACGGTTGGGGGGTGAACGGAAACACCATATATTTT.

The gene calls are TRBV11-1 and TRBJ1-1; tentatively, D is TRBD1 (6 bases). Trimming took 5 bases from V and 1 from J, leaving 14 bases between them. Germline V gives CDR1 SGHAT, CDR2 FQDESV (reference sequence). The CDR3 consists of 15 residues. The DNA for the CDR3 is TGTGCCAGCAGCATCTTACAGGGCCCGAACACTGAAGCTTTCTTT. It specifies CASSILQGPNTEAFF.

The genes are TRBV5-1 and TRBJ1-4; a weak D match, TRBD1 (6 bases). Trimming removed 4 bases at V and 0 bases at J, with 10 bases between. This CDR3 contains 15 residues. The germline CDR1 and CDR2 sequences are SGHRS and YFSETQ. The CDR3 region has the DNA TGCGCCAGCAGCAGCGGGGGCTCAACTAATGAAAAACTGTTTTTT. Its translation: CASSSGGSTNEKLFF.

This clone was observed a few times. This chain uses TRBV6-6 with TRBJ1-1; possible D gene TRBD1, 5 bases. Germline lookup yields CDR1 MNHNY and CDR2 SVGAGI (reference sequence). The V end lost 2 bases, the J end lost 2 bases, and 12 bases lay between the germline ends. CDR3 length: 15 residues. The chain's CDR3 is CASSYLGQGNTEAFF. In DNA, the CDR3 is TGTGCCAGCAGTTACCTTGGGCAGGGCAACACTGAAGCTTTCTTT.

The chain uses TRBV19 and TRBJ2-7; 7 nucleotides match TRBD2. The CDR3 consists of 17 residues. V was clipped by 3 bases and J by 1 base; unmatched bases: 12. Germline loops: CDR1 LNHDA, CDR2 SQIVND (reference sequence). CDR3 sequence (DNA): TGTGCCAGTAGTATCCCCCCGGGGAGGGCTGGATCCTACGAGCAGTACTTC. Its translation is CASSIPPGRAGSYEQYF.

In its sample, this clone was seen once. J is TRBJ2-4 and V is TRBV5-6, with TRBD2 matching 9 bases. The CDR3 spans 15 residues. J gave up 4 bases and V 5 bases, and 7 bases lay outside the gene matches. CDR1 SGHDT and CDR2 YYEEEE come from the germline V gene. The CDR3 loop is CASSPAGGRKNIQYF. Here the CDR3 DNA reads TGTGCCAGCAGTCCGGCGGGGGGGCGAAAAAACATTCAGTACTTC.

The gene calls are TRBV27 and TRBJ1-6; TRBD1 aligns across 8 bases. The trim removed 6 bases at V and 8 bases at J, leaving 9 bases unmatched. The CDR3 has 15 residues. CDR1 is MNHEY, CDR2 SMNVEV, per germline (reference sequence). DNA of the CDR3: TGTGCCAGCAGCACAGGACAGGGTTTGTATTCACCCCTCCACTTT. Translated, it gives CASSTGQGLYSPLHF.

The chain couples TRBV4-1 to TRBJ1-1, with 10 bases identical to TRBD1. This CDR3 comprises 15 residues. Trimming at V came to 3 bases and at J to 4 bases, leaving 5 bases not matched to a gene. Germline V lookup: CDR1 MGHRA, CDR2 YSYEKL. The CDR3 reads CASSHLGQGGTEAFF. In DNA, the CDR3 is TGCGCCAGCAGCCACCTAGGACAGGGGGGCACTGAAGCTTTCTTT.

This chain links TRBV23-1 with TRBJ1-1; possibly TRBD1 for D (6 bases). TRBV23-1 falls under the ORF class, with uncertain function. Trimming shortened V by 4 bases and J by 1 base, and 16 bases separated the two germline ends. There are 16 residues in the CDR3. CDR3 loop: CASSLGQYFENTEAFF. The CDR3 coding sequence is TGCGCCAGCAGTCTAGGACAGTACTTCGAGAACACTGAAGCTTTCTTT.

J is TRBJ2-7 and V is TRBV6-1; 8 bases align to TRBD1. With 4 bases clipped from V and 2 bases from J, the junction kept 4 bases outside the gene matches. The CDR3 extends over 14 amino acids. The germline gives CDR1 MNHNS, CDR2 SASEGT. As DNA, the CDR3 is TGTGCCAGCAGTGCGGACAGGGCTCCCTACGAGCAGTACTTC. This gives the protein CASSADRAPYEQYF.